This T cell receptor (beta chain) was obtained from a study of blood T cell repertoires in COVID-19. This clone is a singleton in its sample. Trimming took off 3 bases at V and 7 bases at J, with 13 bases between the two ends. CDR3 length: 14 residues. Germline CDR1 is SGDLS and CDR2 is YYNGEE. As processed by the authors: It was from reference gene primer amplification that nucleated cell counts were estimated. Clones were sequenced by immunoSEQ multiplex PCR, and TCRdb holds only the in-frame ones, with some missing. That table supplies the V and J calls and clone size; D and trimming were determined from the DNA. The table shows about 140,000 clones, with approximately 80% occurring only once.

This clonotype originated in a woman aged 80 or older in a cohort sampled during active or convalescent COVID-19. Sequencing was performed on peripheral blood. The V call is TRBV9, the J call TRBJ1-4, with D possibly TRBD1 on 6 matching bases. Written as DNA, the CDR3 is TGTGCCAGCAGCGCGAATCGACAGGTTGAAAAACTGTTTTTT. This sequence encodes CASSANRQVEKLFF. Based on the CDR3 plus reference TRBV9 and TRBJ1-4, the full variable domain is DSGVTQTPKHLITATGQRVTLRCSPRSGDLSVYWYQQSLDQGLQFLIQYYNGEERAKGNILERFSAQQFPDLHSELNLSSLELGDSALYFCASSANRQVEKLFFGSGTQLSVL.